This note documents a single TCR beta chain sequence. It lacks a known antigen. Per-base quality was not reported, and no clone a single base away is much larger than it. These data are taken from a study of early T cells in non-severe SARS-CoV-2 infection (dated by TCRdb to 2020 to 2023). Describing the broader study: Bulk RNA from unsorted whole blood was used for TCR sequencing, so alpha and beta chains could not be paired.

The CDR3 covers 17 residues, taking in both the cysteine and the phenylalanine. CDR3 DNA is the only sequence kept; it has 51 bases, read in frame from the first base. The trim is 1 base for V and 0 bases for J, with a gap of 16 bases between the germline ends. In the germline V gene, CDR1 corresponds to SGHRS and CDR2 to YFSETQ. Overall study outcomes, separate from this receptor: VDJdb matching was skewed toward anti-spike CD8 responses, so virus-specific expansions were likely underestimated and private and CD4 specificities were missed.

The study was a case-control design nested within a healthcare worker cohort in London, UK, with weekly nasopharyngeal swab PCR tests and blood sampling. Healthcare workers were recruited during the week of the UK lockdown, between 23 and 31 March 2020, and followed weekly for up to about 15 weeks. Libraries were constructed by 5' RACE. Sequencing took place on a NextSeq 500. To correct for sequencing error and PCR bias, the TCR library protocol tagged individual cDNA molecules with unique molecular identifiers. TCR alpha and beta chains were both sequenced, and the abundances of alpha and beta sequences in each sample were closely correlated with each other. Per the authors' processing: Decombinator V4 was used to annotate TCR sequences for V gene, J gene and CDR3. Expanded TCRs were defined as changing significantly between any two time points under a Poisson model with p below 0.0001. TCR abundances were normalised to the total number of TCRs sequenced per sample and were expressed as counts per million. TRAV1-2 paired with TRAJ12, TRAJ20 or TRAJ33 defined MAIT TCRs, while TRAV10 paired with TRAJ18 defined iNKT TCRs. VDJdb, accessed 1 November 2021, was searched for CMV, EBV and SARS-CoV-2 annotated TCRs, with TCRs annotated for multiple antigens excluded. Using fastp at Q25 and MiXCR, TCRdb reprocessed the public reads and kept productive beta chains. When rows share a CDR3 protein, they turn into one entry using the most common DNA and genes. TCRdb, not the original authors, processed these V and J calls. Across this sample there are tens of thousands of distinct CDR3 sequences, with 11% to 15% seen only once. The ten largest clonotypes hold roughly 11% of the sample.

This clonotype was sampled from an adult who was a healthcare worker with PCR-confirmed SARS-CoV-2 infection or an uninfected control (not recorded which). The V and J genes are TRBV5-1 and TRBJ1-1, with the D gene call left open. The sample taken for sequencing was whole blood. The DNA sequence follows: TGCGCCAGCAGCTTGCAGGCGGGCGGGAGCATGAACACTGAAGCTTTCTTT. This gives the protein CASSLQAGGSMNTEAFF.